The entry below describes one TCR beta chain. Its antigen remains unknown. This specimen belongs to a study of T-cell memory formation after mild COVID-19. Looking at the study overall: The TCR clusters were mostly specific to one donor.

Employing constant-segment primers, 5'RACE generated TCR alpha and TCR beta cDNA libraries bearing sample barcodes and UMIs. TCRdb processed the 5' RACE reads anew with MiXCR; each CDR3 protein has one entry. The sample records 250,000 to 350,000 distinct CDR3 sequences, approximately 19% being singletons. General study points: The CD4+ clones that contracted clustered mainly within CM and EM, and the CD8+ clones concentrated in EMRA.

Sequencing used PBMCs or a T cell subset sorted from them (not recorded which). This sequence originates from a young man who had mild COVID-19 (a few samples of this study predate the infection). Cell type and time point are not known.

CDR3 loop: CASSQTGAYEQYV. CDR3 sequence (DNA): TGTGCCAGCAGCCAGACAGGGGCCTACGAGCAGTACGTC. The chain is built from TRBV27 and TRBJ2-7; 8 positions agree with TRBD1. Germline V CDR1 and CDR2: MNHEY, SMNVEV (reference sequence). The CDR3 is 13 residues long. V lost 6 bases and J lost 2; bases outside the gene matches: 3.